This is a list of T cell receptor beta chains from one sample in a study of neurological immune-mediated disorders. TCRdb analysed the 5' RACE reads with MiXCR anew, one entry per CDR3 protein. The repertoire consists of 84,000 or so distinct CDR3 sequences, with 4.3% occurring once and the leading ten covering less than 7.5%. The sequencing sample was made of PBMCs. The receptors here all came from a woman aged 55-69 years with multiple sclerosis. CDR3s include the opening cysteine and the closing phenylalanine or tryptophan. D genes are given only for firm matches. Size values are once, few and many counts, or a class for expanded clones, and some rows have none.

j_call clone_size v_call d_call cdr3_nt cdr3_aa
TRBJ1-2 few TRBV7-6 . TGTGCCAGCAGCTTAGGGGGGAGGAGTGATGGCTACACCTTC CASSLGGRSDGYTF
TRBJ2-7 many TRBV9 TRBD1 TGTGCCAGCAGCGTAGTCGGGGACAGGGTCCACGAGCAGTACTTC CASSVVGDRVHEQYF
TRBJ2-1 many TRBV7-8 . TGTGCCAGCAGCTTACCACGGGCGGTTGAGCAGTTCTTC CASSLPRAVEQFF
TRBJ1-2 many TRBV6-5 TRBD1 TGTGCCAGCAGACCCGACAGGGGTAAGAACTATGGCTACACCTTC CASRPDRGKNYGYTF
TRBJ2-5 many TRBV6-5 . TGTGCCAGCACCTCGACAGGGAGGGAGACCCAGTACTTC CASTSTGRETQYF
TRBJ2-7 many TRBV5-1 . TGCGCCAGCAGCAAATTCGGACAGACCTACGAGCAGTACTTC CASSKFGQTYEQYF
TRBJ2-3 many TRBV7-9 TRBD1 TGTGCCAGCAGCCCCGACAGGGGAGGAGATACGCAGTATTTT CASSPDRGGDTQYF
TRBJ2-1 many TRBV20-1 TRBD1 TGCAGTGCTAGGGCGGGACAGGGTAACAATGAGCAGTTCTTC CSARAGQGNNEQFF
TRBJ2-3 . TRBV7-7 . TGTGCCAGCAGCTTGGGGGGTGGCACAGATACGAAGTATTTT CASSLGGGTDTKYF
TRBJ2-1 many TRBV2 . TGTGCCAGCAGTGCTAGGAGTTTCAATGAGCAGTTCTTC CASSARSFNEQFF
TRBJ2-1 many TRBV5-1 TRBD1 TGCGCCAGCAGTGAGGCAGGGGGCAATGAGCAGTTCTTC CASSEAGGNEQFF
TRBJ1-1 many TRBV12-3/TRBV12-4 . TGTGCCAGCAGTTACGACACTATGAACACTGAAGCTTTCTTT CASSYDTMNTEAFF
TRBJ1-6 many TRBV27 . TGTGCCAGCCGTGGATACTATAATTCACCCCTCCACTTT CASRGYYNSPLHF
TRBJ1-2 many TRBV6-5 TRBD1 TGTGCCAGCAGTTATCGCAGGGGGCCAAATGGCTACACCTTC CASSYRRGPNGYTF
TRBJ1-5 . TRBV15 . TGTGCCACCAGCAGAGATCTTAATCAGCCCCAGCATTTT CATSRDLNQPQHF
TRBJ1-1 many TRBV5-6 . TGTGCCAGCAGCTTCGGGGGAGTTTCCACTGAAGCTTTCTTT CASSFGGVSTEAFF
TRBJ1-3 many TRBV2 . TGTGCCAGCAGTGTCGGGACCGCTGGAAACACCATATATTTT CASSVGTAGNTIYF
TRBJ2-3 many TRBV6-4 . TGTGCCAGCAGTGAAGGATTTAGCACAGATACGCAGTATTTT CASSEGFSTDTQYF
TRBJ2-1 many TRBV7-8 TRBD2 TGTGCCAGCAGCCCGCCCACGGGACTAGCGGGAAACAATGAGCAGTTCTTC CASSPPTGLAGNNEQFF
TRBJ1-1 many TRBV7-9 TRBD1 TGTGCCAGCAGCTTTGGGACAGGGAAAGCTTTCTTT CASSFGTGKAFF
TRBJ1-1 many TRBV5-1 TRBD1 TGCGCCAGCTTCAAATTCGGGACAGGCGAAAACACTGAAGCTTTCTTT CASFKFGTGENTEAFF
TRBJ2-1 many TRBV5-1 . TGCGCCAGCAGCTTCAGGTCAGGGTCCTACAATGAGCAGTTCTTC CASSFRSGSYNEQFF
TRBJ2-2 many TRBV5-1 TRBD1 TGCGCCAGCAGCACCGGACAGGGGCGCACCGGGGAGCTGTTTTTT CASSTGQGRTGELFF
TRBJ2-7 many TRBV7-9 . TGTGCCAGCAGTAGGGGGGTTGGTGAGCAGTACTTC CASSRGVGEQYF
TRBJ2-7 many TRBV5-1 TRBD1 TGCGCCAGCAGCTTGGGACAGGGGGCGAGGGAGCAGTACTTC CASSLGQGAREQYF